Below are 4 T cell receptor beta chains sequenced from a single sample in a study of T-cell reconstitution after alpha-beta-depleted transplantation in children. The TCRbeta library was prepared with unique molecular identifiers. TCRdb passed the PCR reads through MiXCR, listing each CDR3 protein once. Of around 60,000 distinct CDR3 sequences listed, 35% to 55% were seen once; the top ten hold 98%. Sequenced material: PBMCs, mostly from graft donor cells, taken 360 days after TCRalphabeta/CD19-depleted stem cell transplant. The receptor set was obtained from a male patient younger than 18 who had a stem cell transplant for acute lymphoblastic leukemia, so the T cells may come from the graft donor.

The chain joins TRBV29-1 to TRBJ2-1; D might be TRBD2 (6 bases). The CDR3 is made up of 13 amino acids. V was shortened by 7 bases and J by 5 bases, with 15 bases between the two germline ends. The germline CDR1 and CDR2 sequences are SQVTM and ANQGSEA. For the CDR3, the DNA is TGCAGCGGGGAGGCAGGCAGTAACAATGAGCAGTTCTTC. Its translation: CSGEAGSNNEQFF.

The chain uses TRBV12-3 or TRBV12-4 and TRBJ1-3; a possible D gene is TRBD1 (5 bases). CDR3 length: 17 residues. The V end lost 5 bases, the J end lost 0 bases, and 17 bases lay between the germline ends. CDR3 nucleotides: TGTGCCAGCAGTCAACCGGGACGGGGGGTCTCTGGAAACACCATATATTTT. It is translated as CASSQPGRGVSGNTIYF.

The genes are TRBV27 and TRBJ1-2, with D unclear. Trimming pared 6 bases from V and 4 bases from J, leaving 9 bases between. Germline loops: CDR1 MNHEY, CDR2 SMNVEV (reference sequence). The length of the CDR3 is 12 residues. The CDR3, as DNA: TGTGCCAGCAGCCCGACGGGCTATGGCTACACCTTC. Residues: CASSPTGYGYTF.

This clonotype was observed a few times. The V call is TRBV7-2, the J call TRBJ1-2; no clear D. CDR1 SGHTA and CDR2 FQGNSA come from the germline V gene. Trimming took 5 bases from V and 8 from J, leaving 18 bases between them. This CDR3 region has 14 residues. CDR3 region: CASSRLDGREGYTF. CDR3 bases: TGTGCCAGCAGCCGTCTGGACGGCCGGGAGGGCTACACCTTC.